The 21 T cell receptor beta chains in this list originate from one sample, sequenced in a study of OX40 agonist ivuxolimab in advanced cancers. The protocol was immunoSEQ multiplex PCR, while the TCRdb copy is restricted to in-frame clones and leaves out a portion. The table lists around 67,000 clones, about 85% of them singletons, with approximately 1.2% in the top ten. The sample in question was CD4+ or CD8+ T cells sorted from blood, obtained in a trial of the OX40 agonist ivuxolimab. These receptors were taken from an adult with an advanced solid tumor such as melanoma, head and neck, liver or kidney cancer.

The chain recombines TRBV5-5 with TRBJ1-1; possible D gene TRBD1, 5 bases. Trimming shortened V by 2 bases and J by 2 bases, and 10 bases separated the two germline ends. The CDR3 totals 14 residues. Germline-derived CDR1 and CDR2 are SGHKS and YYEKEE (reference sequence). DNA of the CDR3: TGTGCCAGCAGCTTCGGACACGCTAACACTGAAGCTTTCTTT. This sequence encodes CASSFGHANTEAFF.

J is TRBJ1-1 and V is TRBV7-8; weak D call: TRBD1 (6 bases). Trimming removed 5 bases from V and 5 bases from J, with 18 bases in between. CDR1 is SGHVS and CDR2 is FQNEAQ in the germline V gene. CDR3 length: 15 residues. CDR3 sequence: CASSPGRGARTEAFF. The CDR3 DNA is TGTGCCAGCAGCCCAGGCCGGGGGGCGAGGACTGAAGCTTTCTTT.

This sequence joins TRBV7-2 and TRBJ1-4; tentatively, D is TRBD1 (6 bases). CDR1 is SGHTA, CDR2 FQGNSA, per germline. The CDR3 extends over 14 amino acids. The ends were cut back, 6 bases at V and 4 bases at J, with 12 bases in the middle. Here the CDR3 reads CASSRTAYNEKLFF. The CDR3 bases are TGTGCCAGCAGTCGGACAGCCTATAATGAAAAACTGTTTTTT.

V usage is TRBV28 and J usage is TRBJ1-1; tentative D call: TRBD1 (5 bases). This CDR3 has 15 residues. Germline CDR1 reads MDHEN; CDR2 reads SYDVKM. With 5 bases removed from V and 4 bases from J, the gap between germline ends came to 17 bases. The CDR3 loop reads CASSPYQVGATEAFF. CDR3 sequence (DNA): TGTGCCAGCAGTCCCTACCAAGTCGGGGCCACTGAAGCTTTCTTT.

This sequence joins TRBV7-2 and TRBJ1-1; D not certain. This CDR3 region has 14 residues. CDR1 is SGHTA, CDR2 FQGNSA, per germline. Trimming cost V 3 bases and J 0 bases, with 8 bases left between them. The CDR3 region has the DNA TGTGCCAGCAGCTTCGCACCTATGAACACTGAAGCTTTCTTT. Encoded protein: CASSFAPMNTEAFF.

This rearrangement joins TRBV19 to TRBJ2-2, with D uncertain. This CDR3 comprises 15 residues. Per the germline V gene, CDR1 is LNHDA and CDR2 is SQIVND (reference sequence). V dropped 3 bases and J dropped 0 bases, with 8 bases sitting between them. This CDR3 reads CASSMFQSNTGELFF. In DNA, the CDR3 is TGTGCCAGTAGTATGTTTCAGTCGAACACCGGGGAGCTGTTTTTT.

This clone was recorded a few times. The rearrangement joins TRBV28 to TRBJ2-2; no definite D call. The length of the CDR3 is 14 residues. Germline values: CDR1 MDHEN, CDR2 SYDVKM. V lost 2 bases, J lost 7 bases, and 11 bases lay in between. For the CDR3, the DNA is TGTGCCAGCAGTTTACCCTTAGTCCACGGGGAGCTGTTTTTT. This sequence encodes CASSLPLVHGELFF.

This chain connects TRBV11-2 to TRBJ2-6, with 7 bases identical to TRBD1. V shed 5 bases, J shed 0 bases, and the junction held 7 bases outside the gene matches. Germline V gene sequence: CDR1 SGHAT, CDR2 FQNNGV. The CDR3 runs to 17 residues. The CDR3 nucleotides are TGTGCCAGCAGCCCCCTACAGGGGTCCTCTGGGGCCAACGTCCTGACTTTC. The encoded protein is CASSPLQGSSGANVLTF.

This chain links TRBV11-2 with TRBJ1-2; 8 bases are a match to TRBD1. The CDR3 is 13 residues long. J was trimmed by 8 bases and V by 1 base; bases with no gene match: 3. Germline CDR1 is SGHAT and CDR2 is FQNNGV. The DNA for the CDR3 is TGTGCCAGCAGCTTAGGAGGACAGGGAGGCTACACCTTC. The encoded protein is CASSLGGQGGYTF.

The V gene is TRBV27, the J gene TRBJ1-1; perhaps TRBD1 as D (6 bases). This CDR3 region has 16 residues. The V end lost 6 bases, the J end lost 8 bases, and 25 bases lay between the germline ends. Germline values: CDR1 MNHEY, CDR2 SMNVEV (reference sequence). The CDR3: CASRDYRGTNLGEAFF. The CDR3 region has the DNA TGTGCCAGCAGGGATTACCGGGGGACAAATTTAGGGGAAGCTTTCTTT.

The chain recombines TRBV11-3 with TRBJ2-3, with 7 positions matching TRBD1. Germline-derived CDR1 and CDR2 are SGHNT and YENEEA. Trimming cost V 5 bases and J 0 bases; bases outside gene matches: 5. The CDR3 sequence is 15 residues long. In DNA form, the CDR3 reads TGTGCCAGCAGCCCCGGGGACAGAAGCACAGATACGCAGTATTTT. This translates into CASSPGDRSTDTQYF.

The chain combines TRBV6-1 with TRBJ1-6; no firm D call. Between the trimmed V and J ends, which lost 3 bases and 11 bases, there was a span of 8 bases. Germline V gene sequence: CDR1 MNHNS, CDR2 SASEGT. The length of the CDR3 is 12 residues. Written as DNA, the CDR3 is TGTGCCAGCAGTGACGGGGTTCCACCCCTCCACTTT. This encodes CASSDGVPPLHF.

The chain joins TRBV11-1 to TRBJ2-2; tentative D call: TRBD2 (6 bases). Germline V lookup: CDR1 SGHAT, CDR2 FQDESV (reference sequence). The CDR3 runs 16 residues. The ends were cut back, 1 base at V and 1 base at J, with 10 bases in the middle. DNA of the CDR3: TGTGCCAGCAGCTTAGGAAGCGGGCTGAACACCGGGGAGCTGTTTTTT. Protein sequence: CASSLGSGLNTGELFF.

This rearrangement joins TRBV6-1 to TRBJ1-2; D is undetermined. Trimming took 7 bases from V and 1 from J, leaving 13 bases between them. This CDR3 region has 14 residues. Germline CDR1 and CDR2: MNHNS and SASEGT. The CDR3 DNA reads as TGTGCCAGCACCCTTAAGGACGATAACTATGGCTACACCTTC. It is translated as CASTLKDDNYGYTF.

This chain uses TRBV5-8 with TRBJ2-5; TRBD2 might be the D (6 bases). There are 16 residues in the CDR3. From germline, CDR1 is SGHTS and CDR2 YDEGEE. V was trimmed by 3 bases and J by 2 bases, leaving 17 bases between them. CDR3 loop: CASSSWGASVQETQYF. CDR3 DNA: TGTGCCAGCAGCTCGTGGGGTGCTAGCGTACAAGAGACCCAGTACTTC.

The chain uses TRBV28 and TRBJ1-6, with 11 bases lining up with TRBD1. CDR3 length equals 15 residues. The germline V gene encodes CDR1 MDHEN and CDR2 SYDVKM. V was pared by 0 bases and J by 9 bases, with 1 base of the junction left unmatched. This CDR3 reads CASSLWGQGGSPLHF. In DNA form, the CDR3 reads TGTGCCAGCAGTTTATGGGGACAGGGGGGTTCACCCCTCCACTTT.

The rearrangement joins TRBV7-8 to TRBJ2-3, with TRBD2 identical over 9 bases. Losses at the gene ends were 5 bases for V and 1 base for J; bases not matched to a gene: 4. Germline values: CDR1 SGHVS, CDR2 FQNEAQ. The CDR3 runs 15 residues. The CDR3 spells CASSPLAGGTDTQYF. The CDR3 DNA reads TGTGCCAGCAGCCCTTTAGCGGGAGGCACAGATACGCAGTATTTT.

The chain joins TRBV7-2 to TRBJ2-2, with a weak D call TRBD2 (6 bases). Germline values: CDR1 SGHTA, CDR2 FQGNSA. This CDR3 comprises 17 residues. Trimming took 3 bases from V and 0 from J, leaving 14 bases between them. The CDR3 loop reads CASSFGWGRSNTGELFF. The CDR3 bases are TGTGCCAGCAGCTTTGGGTGGGGGAGGTCGAACACCGGGGAGCTGTTTTTT.

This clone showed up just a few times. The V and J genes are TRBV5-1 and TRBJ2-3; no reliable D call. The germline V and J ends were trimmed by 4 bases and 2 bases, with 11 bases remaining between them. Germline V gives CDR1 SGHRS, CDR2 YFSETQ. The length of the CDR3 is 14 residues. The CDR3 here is CASSIVRDTDTQYF. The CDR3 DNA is TGCGCCAGCAGCATTGTAAGGGACACAGATACGCAGTATTTT.

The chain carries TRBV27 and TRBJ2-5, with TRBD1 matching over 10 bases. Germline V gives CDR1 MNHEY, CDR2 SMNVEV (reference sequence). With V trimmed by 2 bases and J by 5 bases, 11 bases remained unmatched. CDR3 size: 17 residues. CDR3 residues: CASSLRGQGQILETQYF. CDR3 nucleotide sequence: TGTGCCAGCAGTTTACGGGGACAGGGGCAGATCCTGGAGACCCAGTACTTC.

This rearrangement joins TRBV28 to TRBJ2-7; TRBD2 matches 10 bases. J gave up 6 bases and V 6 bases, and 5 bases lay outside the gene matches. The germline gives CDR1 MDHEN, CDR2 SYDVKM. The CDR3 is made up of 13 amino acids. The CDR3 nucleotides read TGTGCCAGCAGGCTAGCGGGAGAGGGCGAGCAGTACTTC. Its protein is CASRLAGEGEQYF.